This T cell receptor (beta chain) was sequenced during a study of blood T cells in healthy people across ages. Germline V gene sequence: CDR1 SGHRS, CDR2 YFSETQ. V was clipped by 0 bases and J by 1 base, with 4 bases between them. This CDR3 comprises 13 residues. A second PCR of about 6 to 11 cycles used a sample-barcoded 5' primer and a J-beta primer mix. TCRdb ran MiXCR on the 5' RACE reads and lists one entry per CDR3 protein. This table holds fewer than 900,000 distinct CDR3 sequences, approximately 39% found once. This clonotype occurred many times. This chain joins TRBV5-1 and TRBJ2-5; D is undetermined. Sequencing was done on a sample of blood. This receptor was taken from a woman aged 55-75 years in good health. The CDR3 protein is CASSLDSQETQYF. In nucleotides, the CDR3 is TGCGCCAGCAGCTTGGACAGCCAAGAGACCCAGTACTTC.